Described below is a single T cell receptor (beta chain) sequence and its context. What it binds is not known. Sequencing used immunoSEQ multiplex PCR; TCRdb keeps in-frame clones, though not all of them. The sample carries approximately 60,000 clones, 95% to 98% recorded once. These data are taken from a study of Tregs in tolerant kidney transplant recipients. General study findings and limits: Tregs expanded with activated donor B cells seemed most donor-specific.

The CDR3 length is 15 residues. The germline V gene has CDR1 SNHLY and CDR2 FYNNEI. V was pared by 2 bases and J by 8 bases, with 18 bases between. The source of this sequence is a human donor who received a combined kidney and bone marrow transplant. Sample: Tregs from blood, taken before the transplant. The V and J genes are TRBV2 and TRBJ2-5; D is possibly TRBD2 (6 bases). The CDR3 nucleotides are TGTGCCAGCAGTGAATTGGCGGGGTCCGCCCTCACCCAGTACTTC. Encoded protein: CASSELAGSALTQYF. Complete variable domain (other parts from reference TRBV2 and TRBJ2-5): EPEVTQTPSHQVTQMGQEVILRCVPISNHLYFYWYRQILGQKVEFLVSFYNNEISEKSEIFDDQFSVERPDGSNFTLKIRSTKLEDSAMYFCASSELAGSALTQYFGPGTRLLVL.